The rows below give T cell receptor beta chains drawn from one sample of a study of T cells in localized non-small cell lung cancer. Using immunoSEQ multiplex PCR, the repertoire was profiled, and TCRdb retains in-frame clones only, with some absent. The sample yields over 20,000 clones, 80% to 90% seen once. Sequencing used peripheral blood, obtained before any cancer treatment. The receptors stem from a female donor older than 55 with stage I lung adenocarcinoma. Both conserved end residues are part of each CDR3. A D gene is named only where the DNA matches it firmly. Size is stated for part of the rows, as once, few or many counts, or as a class when the clone is expanded.

TRBJ1-1,TRBV29-1,.,.,TGCAGCGTCGACAAGGGAGTGGTCACTGAAGCTTTCTTT,CSVDKGVVTEAFF
TRBJ1-3,TRBV5-6,few,.,TGTGCCAGCAGCTGGGGGACGGCTGGAAACACCATATATTTT,CASSWGTAGNTIYF
TRBJ1-2,TRBV6-1,.,.,TGTGCCAGCAGTGCGTCAAGCTACTATGGCTACACCTTC,CASSASSYYGYTF
TRBJ1-1,TRBV11-2,.,.,TGTGCCAGCAGCTTGGTGTCTAAGGTGTTGAACACTGAAGCTTTCTTT,CASSLVSKVLNTEAFF
TRBJ2-5,TRBV30,.,.,TGTGCCTGGAGTGTAGGCGGGGCAGAGACCCAGTACTTC,CAWSVGGAETQYF
TRBJ2-7,TRBV5-1,.,.,TGCGCCAGCAGCTTGAGAGACGAGCAGTACTTC,CASSLRDEQYF
TRBJ1-5,TRBV5-6,.,.,TGTGCCAGCAGCTTTACCGGGACATCAGATCAGCCCCAGCATTTT,CASSFTGTSDQPQHF
TRBJ1-1,TRBV5-6,.,.,TGTGCCAGCAGCTCTTCAGATAGGGCAGACACTGAAGCTTTCTTT,CASSSSDRADTEAFF
TRBJ1-4,TRBV19,.,.,TGTGCCAGTAGTGCCCGATCCGGGGAAAAACTGTTTTTT,CASSARSGEKLFF
TRBJ2-3,TRBV7-2,.,.,TGTGCCAGCAGCTTAGGGGATCAAGGTACGCAGTATTTT,CASSLGDQGTQYF
TRBJ1-1,TRBV5-1,.,.,TGCGCCAGCAGCTTGGCCCGGGTAGTCGACACTGAAGCTTTCTTT,CASSLARVVDTEAFF
TRBJ2-1,TRBV5-1,few,TRBD2,TGCGCCAGCAGCTTGGGGACTAGCGGGAGTACGGGTTCCAATGAGCAGTTCTTC,CASSLGTSGSTGSNEQFF
TRBJ1-5,TRBV15,few,.,TGTGCCACCAGCAGAGATTATGAGAGCAATCAGCCCCAGCATTTT,CATSRDYESNQPQHF
TRBJ1-4,TRBV6-5,.,.,TGTGCCAGCAGTTACTCCGGAAAAAAACTGTTTTTT,CASSYSGKKLFF
TRBJ1-1,TRBV5-1,.,.,TGCGCCAGCAGCTTGGGAGGGATGAACACTGAAGCTTTCTTT,CASSLGGMNTEAFF
TRBJ2-1,TRBV6-1,.,TRBD2,TGTGCCAGCAGTGAACCCCGGACTAGCTACAATGAGCAGTTCTTC,CASSEPRTSYNEQFF
TRBJ2-3,TRBV11-2,.,.,TGTGCCAGCAGCTTATGGATGGGCACAGATACGCAGTATTTT,CASSLWMGTDTQYF
TRBJ2-2,TRBV10-3,.,TRBD2,TGTGCCATCACCGGGAGGGGGAACACCGGGGAGCTGTTTTTT,CAITGRGNTGELFF
TRBJ2-5,TRBV7-9,.,.,TGTGCCAGCAGCTCGGATTTCTGGCAAGAGACCCAGTACTTC,CASSSDFWQETQYF
TRBJ2-2,TRBV7-6,.,.,TGTGCCAGCAGCCCGGGCCCTACTAACGGGGAGCTGTTTTTT,CASSPGPTNGELFF
TRBJ1-1,TRBV5-1,.,.,TGCGCCAGCAGCTTGGGGGAGGAATACATGAACACTGAAGCTTTCTTT,CASSLGEEYMNTEAFF
TRBJ2-1,TRBV9,.,.,TGTGCCAGCAGCGTAGGGCCCCACGAAGGCAATGAGCAGTTCTTC,CASSVGPHEGNEQFF
TRBJ2-5,TRBV7-2,.,TRBD1,TGTGCCAGCAGTCTAGAGGGGCAGGGGGCGGAGACCCAGTACTTC,CASSLEGQGAETQYF
TRBJ2-5,TRBV2,.,TRBD2,TGTGCCAGCAGTGAAAGCTATGAGGGACTAGCGGGGCAAGAGACCCAGTACTTC,CASSESYEGLAGQETQYF
TRBJ2-1,TRBV9,.,TRBD2,TGTGCCAGCAGCTCGCTAGCGGGAGGGAGCAATGAGCAGTTCTTC,CASSSLAGGSNEQFF
TRBJ2-7,TRBV5-5,once,TRBD2,TGTGCCAGCACAGTAGCGGGCAGAATCTCCGAGCAGTACTTC,CASTVAGRISEQYF
TRBJ2-5,TRBV19,.,.,TGTGCCAGTAGTATAGGCGGCATGGCGGAAGAGACCCAGTACTTC,CASSIGGMAEETQYF
TRBJ1-1,TRBV5-5,.,.,TGTGCCAGCAGCGGGATGATGGTTACGAGGACTGAAGCTTTCTTT,CASSGMMVTRTEAFF
TRBJ2-3,TRBV11-2,few,.,TGTGCCAGCAGCTCCCCCACCTCGGGGGGCTCTAGCACAGATACGCAGTATTTT,CASSSPTSGGSSTDTQYF
TRBJ1-1,TRBV19,.,TRBD1,TGTGCCAGTAGGAAACAGGGGACTTTGAACACTGAAGCTTTCTTT,CASRKQGTLNTEAFF
TRBJ2-6,TRBV5-8,.,.,TGTGCCAGCACCAACGTCAGGAGGGCCGTGCCTGGGGCCAACGTCCTGACTTTC,CASTNVRRAVPGANVLTF
TRBJ1-5,TRBV19,.,.,TGTGCCAGCCGGCGACAGGATAGCAATCAGCCCCAGCATTTT,CASRRQDSNQPQHF
TRBJ2-3,TRBV4-1,.,.,TGCGCCAGCAGCCAAAGGGACACCTACACAGATACGCAGTATTTT,CASSQRDTYTDTQYF
TRBJ2-5,TRBV7-9,.,TRBD1,TGTGCCAGCAGCATTCTCCGGACAGGGGGCGAAGAGACCCAGTACTTC,CASSILRTGGEETQYF
TRBJ1-5,TRBV18,.,.,TGTGCCAGCTCATCTAGAAATCAGCCCCAGCATTTT,CASSSRNQPQHF
TRBJ2-7,TRBV4-1,.,.,TGCGCCAGCAGCCAAGGGTTGGCTTACTCCTACGAGCAGTACTTC,CASSQGLAYSYEQYF
TRBJ1-2,TRBV9,.,.,TGTGCCAGCAGCAGTGACCATTGGGGCTCCTATGGCTACACCTTC,CASSSDHWGSYGYTF
TRBJ1-4,TRBV5-1,.,.,TGCGCCAGCAGCCCACCAGAAGGCTCAGGAGGGGAAAAACTGTTTTTT,CASSPPEGSGGEKLFF
TRBJ2-1,TRBV7-3,.,TRBD2,TGTGCCAGCAGCTCGCCGAGGACTAGCGGGCCGAGCTCCTACAATGAGCAGTTCTTC,CASSSPRTSGPSSYNEQFF
TRBJ1-4,TRBV5-1,.,.,TGCGCCAGCAGCTTGGGGGGCCTCGGAGAAAAACTGTTTTTT,CASSLGGLGEKLFF
TRBJ1-3,TRBV18,.,.,TGTGCCAGCTCGTCTTCCGCCGGGGGTTCTGGAAACACCATATATTTT,CASSSSAGGSGNTIYF
TRBJ2-1,TRBV5-6,.,TRBD2,TGTGCCAGCAGCTTGGCTCGCGGGAGCGCCAATGAGCAGTTCTTC,CASSLARGSANEQFF
TRBJ1-5,TRBV7-8,.,TRBD1,TGTGCCAGCAGCGCCTCCGGGACAGAAAATCAGCCCCAGCATTTT,CASSASGTENQPQHF
TRBJ2-7,TRBV10-1,.,.,TGCGCCAGCAGTGAGTCCTTAGGAGGGAAGTCCCGCTACGAGCAGTACTTC,CASSESLGGKSRYEQYF
TRBJ1-4,TRBV7-2,few,.,TGTGCCAGCAGCCGGACAGCCTTTGCAACTAATGAAAAACTGTTTTTT,CASSRTAFATNEKLFF